The T cell receptor beta chain described here comes from a study of CD8 T cells in ankylosing spondylitis. The study, taken as a whole, reports: Before this, some motif variants had been reported in reactive arthritis synovial fluid and blood. Reportedly, significant enrichment of disease-linked clones occurred in matched ankylosing spondylitis synovial fluid. CD8+ disease-linked clones were present at relatively low frequencies in blood. Made up of 7 to 9 highly homologous variants, a TCR beta motif appeared characteristic of ankylosing spondylitis blood.

In TCRdb, the 5' RACE reads were re-called with MiXCR into one record per CDR3 protein. The sample has 200,000 to 300,000 distinct CDR3 sequences; roughly a third are singletons. This clonotype has at least ten counts. Its target is not known. The length of the CDR3 is 13 residues. V shed 5 bases and J shed 7 bases, with 17 bases lying between them. Germline assignment: CDR1 SQVTM and CDR2 ANQGSEA. This chain connects TRBV29-1 to TRBJ1-1, with D maybe TRBD1 (6 bases). Sequenced: blood, either unsorted or a sorted T cell fraction (not recorded which). This clonotype was obtained from a male donor with ankylosing spondylitis or in good health (not recorded which). The CDR3, as DNA: TGCAGCGTTCAACCGGGGGGCTGGGATGAAGCTTTCTTT. Residues: CSVQPGGWDEAFF.